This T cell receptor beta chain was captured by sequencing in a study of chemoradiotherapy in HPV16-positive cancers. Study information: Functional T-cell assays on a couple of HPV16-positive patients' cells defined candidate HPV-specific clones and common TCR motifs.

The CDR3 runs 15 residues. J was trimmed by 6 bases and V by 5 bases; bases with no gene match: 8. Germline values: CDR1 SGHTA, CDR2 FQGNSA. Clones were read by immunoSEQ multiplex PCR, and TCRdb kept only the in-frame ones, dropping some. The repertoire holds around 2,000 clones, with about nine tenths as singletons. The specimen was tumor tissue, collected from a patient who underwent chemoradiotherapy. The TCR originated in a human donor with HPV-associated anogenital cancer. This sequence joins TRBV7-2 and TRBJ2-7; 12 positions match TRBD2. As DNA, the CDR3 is TGTGCCAGCAGCGCTACTAGCGGGGGGCCGGCCGAGCAGTACTTC. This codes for CASSATSGGPAEQYF.